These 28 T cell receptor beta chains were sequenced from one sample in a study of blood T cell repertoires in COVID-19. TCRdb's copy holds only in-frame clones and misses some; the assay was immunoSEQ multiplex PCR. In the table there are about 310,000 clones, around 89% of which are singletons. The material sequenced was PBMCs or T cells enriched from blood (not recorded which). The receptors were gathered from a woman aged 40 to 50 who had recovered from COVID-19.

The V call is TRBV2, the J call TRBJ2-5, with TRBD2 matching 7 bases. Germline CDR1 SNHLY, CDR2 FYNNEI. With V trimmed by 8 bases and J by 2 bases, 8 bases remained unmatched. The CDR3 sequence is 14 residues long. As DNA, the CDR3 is TGTGCCAGCTCCGAAGGGCGGGAGCAAGAGACCCAGTACTTC. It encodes CASSEGREQETQYF. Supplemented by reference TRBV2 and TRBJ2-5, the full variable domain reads EPEVTQTPSHQVTQMGQEVILRCVPISNHLYFYWYRQILGQKVEFLVSFYNNEISEKSEIFDDQFSVERPDGSNFTLKIRSTKLEDSAMYFCASSEGREQETQYFGPGTRLLVL.

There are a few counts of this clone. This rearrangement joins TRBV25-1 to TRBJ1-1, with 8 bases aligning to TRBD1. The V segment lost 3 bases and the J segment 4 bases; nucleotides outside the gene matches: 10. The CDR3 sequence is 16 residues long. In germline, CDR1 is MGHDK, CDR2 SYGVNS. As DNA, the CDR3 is TGTGCCAGCAGTGATAGCAGGGGGCGCTGGGGCACTGAAGCTTTCTTT. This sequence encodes CASSDSRGRWGTEAFF.

DNA of the CDR3: TGTGCCAGCAGCCCCCTGACAGGGGTGGGTGGCTACACCTTC. Translating gives CASSPLTGVGGYTF. This chain uses TRBV11-2 with TRBJ1-2; TRBD1 matches 8 bases. V lost 5 bases and J lost 7; bases outside the gene matches: 9. In germline, CDR1 is SGHAT, CDR2 FQNNGV. The CDR3 covers 14 residues. The whole variable domain, filled in from reference TRBV11-2 and TRBJ1-2, reads EAGVAQSPRYKIIEKRQSVAFWCNPISGHATLYWYQQILGQGPKLLIQFQNNGVVDDSQLPKDRFSAERLKGVDSTLKIQPAKLEDSAVYLCASSPLTGVGGYTFGSGTRLTVV.

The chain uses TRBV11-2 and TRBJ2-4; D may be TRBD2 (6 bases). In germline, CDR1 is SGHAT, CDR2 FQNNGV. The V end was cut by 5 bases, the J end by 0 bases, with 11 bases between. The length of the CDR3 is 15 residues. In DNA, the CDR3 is TGTGCCAGCAGCCAACTGGGACTAGCCAAAAACATTCAGTACTTC. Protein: CASSQLGLAKNIQYF.

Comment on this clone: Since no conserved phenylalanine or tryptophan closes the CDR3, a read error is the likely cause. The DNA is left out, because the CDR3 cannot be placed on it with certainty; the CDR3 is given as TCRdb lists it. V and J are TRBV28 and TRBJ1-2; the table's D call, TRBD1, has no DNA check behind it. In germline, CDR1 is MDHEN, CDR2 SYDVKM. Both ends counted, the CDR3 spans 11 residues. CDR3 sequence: CATKKLGQGSL.

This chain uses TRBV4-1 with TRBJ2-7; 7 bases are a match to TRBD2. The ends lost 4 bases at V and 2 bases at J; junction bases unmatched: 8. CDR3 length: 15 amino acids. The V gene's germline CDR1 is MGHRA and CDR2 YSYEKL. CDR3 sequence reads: CASSRVKGGTYEQYF. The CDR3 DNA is TGCGCCAGCAGCCGGGTTAAGGGAGGGACCTACGAGCAGTACTTC.

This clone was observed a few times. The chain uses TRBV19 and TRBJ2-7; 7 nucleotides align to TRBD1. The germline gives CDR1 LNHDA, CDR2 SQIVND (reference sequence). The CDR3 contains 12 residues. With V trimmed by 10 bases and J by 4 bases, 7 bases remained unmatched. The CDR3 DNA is TGTGCCACTACAGGGGCCCCTTACGAGCAGTACTTC. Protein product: CATTGAPYEQYF.

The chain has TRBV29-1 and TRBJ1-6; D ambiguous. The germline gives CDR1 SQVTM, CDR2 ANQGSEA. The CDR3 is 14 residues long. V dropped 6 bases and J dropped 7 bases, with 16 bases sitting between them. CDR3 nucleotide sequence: TGCAGCGTCTCTTTCACATCAGAAAATTCACCCCTCCACTTT. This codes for CSVSFTSENSPLHF.

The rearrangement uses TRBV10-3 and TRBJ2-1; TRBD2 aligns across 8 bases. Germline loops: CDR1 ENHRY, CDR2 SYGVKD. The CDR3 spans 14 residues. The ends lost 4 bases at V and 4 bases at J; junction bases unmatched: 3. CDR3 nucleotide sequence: TGTGCCATCAGTGGGGCGGGGGGTTACAATGAGCAGTTCTTC. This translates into CAISGAGGYNEQFF.

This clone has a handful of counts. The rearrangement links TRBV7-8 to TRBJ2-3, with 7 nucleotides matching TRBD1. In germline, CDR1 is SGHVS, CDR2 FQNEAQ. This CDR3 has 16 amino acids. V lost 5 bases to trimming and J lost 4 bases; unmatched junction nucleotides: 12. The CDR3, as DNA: TGTGCCAGCAGCCCTCCAGGGGGTTCAGGCGCAGATACGCAGTATTTT. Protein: CASSPPGGSGADTQYF. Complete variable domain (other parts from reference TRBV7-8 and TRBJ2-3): GAGVSQSPRYKVAKRGQDVALRCDPISGHVSLFWYQQALGQGPEFLTYFQNEAQLDKSGLPSDRFFAERPEGSVSTLKIQRTQQEDSAVYLCASSPPGGSGADTQYFGPGTRLTVL.

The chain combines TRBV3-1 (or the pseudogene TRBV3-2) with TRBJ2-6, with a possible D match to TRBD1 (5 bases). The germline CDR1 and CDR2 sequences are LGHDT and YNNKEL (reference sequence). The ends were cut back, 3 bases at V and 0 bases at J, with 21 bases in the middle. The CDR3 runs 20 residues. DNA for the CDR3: TGTGCCAGCAGCCACTTTGAAGTCAGGGAATGGGTCTCTGGGGCCAACGTCCTGACTTTC. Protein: CASSHFEVREWVSGANVLTF.

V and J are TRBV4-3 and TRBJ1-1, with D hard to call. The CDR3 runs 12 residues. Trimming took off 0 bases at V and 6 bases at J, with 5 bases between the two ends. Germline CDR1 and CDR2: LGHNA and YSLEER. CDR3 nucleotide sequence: TGCGCCAGCAGCCAAGATACAGCTGAAGCTTTCTTT. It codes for CASSQDTAEAFF.

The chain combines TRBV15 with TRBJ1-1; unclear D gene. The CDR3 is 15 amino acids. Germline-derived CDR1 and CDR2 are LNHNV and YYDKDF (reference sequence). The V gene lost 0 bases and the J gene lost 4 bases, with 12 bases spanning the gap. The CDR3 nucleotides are TGTGCCACCAGCAGAGATCTGGGCGAAGGCACTGAAGCTTTCTTT. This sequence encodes CATSRDLGEGTEAFF.

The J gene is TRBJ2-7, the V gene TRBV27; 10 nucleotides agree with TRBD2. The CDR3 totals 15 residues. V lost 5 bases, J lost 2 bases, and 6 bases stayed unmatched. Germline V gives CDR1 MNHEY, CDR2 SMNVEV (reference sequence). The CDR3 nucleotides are TGTGCCAGCAGTGCCCTAGCGGGGGTTCCCTACGAGCAGTACTTC. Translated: CASSALAGVPYEQYF.

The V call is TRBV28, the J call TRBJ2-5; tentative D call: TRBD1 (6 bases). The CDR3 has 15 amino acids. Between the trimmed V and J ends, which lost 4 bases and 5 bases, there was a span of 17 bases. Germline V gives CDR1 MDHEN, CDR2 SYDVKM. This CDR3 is CASSSPTQGWETQYF. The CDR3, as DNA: TGTGCCAGCAGTTCCCCAACACAGGGTTGGGAGACCCAGTACTTC.

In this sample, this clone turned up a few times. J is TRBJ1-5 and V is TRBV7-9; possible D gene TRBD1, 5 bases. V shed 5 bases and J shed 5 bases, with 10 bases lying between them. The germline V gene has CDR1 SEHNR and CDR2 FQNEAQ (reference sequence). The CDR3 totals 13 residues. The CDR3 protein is CASSLDKDQPQHF. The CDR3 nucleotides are TGTGCCAGCAGCCTGGACAAGGATCAGCCCCAGCATTTT.

CDR3 coding DNA: TGTGCCAGCAGCCAAGAGACTGATAATTCACCCCTCCACTTT. This sequence encodes CASSQETDNSPLHF. The chain combines TRBV3-1 (or the pseudogene TRBV3-2) with TRBJ1-6; D gene uncertain. Per the germline V gene, CDR1 is LGHDT and CDR2 is YNNKEL (reference sequence). The CDR3 covers 14 residues. The V end was cut by 0 bases, the J end by 5 bases, with 5 bases between.

CDR3 protein: CASSQGQGASYEQYF. DNA for the CDR3: TGCGCCAGCAGCCAGGGACAGGGGGCATCCTACGAGCAGTACTTC. This chain joins TRBV4-1 and TRBJ2-7, with 12 nucleotides matching TRBD1. This CDR3 spans 15 amino acids. J gave up 1 base and V 3 bases, and 1 base lay outside the gene matches. CDR1 MGHRA and CDR2 YSYEKL come from the germline V gene.

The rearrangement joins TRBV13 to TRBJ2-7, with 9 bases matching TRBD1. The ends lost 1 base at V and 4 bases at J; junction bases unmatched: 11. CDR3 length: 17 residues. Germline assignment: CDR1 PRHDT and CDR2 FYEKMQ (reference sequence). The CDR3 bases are TGTGCCAGCAGCTTAGCTGGGTCGTGGACAGGGGATTACGAGCAGTACTTC. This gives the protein CASSLAGSWTGDYEQYF.

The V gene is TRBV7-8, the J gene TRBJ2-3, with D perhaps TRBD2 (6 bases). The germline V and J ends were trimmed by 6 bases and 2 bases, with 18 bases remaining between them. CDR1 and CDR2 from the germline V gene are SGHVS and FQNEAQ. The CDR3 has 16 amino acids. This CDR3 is CASSTSQRAPTDTQYF. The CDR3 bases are TGTGCCAGCAGTACATCTCAGCGGGCGCCCACAGATACGCAGTATTTT. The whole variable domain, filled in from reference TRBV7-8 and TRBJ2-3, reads GAGVSQSPRYKVAKRGQDVALRCDPISGHVSLFWYQQALGQGPEFLTYFQNEAQLDKSGLPSDRFFAERPEGSVSTLKIQRTQQEDSAVYLCASSTSQRAPTDTQYFGPGTRLTVL.

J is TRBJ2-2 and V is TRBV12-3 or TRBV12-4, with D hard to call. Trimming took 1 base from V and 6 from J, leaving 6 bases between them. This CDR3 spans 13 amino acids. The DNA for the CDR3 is TGTGCCAGCAGTTTAGTTGCAGCCGGGGAGCTGTTTTTT. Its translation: CASSLVAAGELFF.

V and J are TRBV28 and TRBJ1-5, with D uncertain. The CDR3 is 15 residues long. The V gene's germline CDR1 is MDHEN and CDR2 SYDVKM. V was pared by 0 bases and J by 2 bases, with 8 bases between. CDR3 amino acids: CASSLWRVRNQPQHF. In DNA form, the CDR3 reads TGTGCCAGCAGTTTATGGCGGGTGCGCAATCAGCCCCAGCATTTT.

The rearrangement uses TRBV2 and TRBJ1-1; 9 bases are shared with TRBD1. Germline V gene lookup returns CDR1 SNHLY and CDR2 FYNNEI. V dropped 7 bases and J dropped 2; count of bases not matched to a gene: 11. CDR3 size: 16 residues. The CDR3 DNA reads TGTGCCAGCAACAGTGCGGGGGACAGGGTCAACACTGAAGCTTTCTTT. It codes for CASNSAGDRVNTEAFF. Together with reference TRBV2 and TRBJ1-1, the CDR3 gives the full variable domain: EPEVTQTPSHQVTQMGQEVILRCVPISNHLYFYWYRQILGQKVEFLVSFYNNEISEKSEIFDDQFSVERPDGSNFTLKIRSTKLEDSAMYFCASNSAGDRVNTEAFFGQGTRLTVV.

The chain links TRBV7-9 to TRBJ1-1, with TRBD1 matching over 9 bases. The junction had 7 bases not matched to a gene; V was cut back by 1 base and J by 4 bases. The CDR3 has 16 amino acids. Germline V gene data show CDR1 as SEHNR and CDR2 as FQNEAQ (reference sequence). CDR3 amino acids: CASSLGGGQGTTEAFF. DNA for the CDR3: TGTGCCAGCAGCTTAGGGGGGGGACAGGGTACCACTGAAGCTTTCTTT.

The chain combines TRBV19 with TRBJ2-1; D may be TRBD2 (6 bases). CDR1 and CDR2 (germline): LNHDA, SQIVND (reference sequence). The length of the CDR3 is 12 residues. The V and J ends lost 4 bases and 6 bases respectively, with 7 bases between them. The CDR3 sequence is CASSRAGNEQFF. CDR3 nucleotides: TGTGCCAGTAGTAGAGCGGGCAATGAGCAGTTCTTC.

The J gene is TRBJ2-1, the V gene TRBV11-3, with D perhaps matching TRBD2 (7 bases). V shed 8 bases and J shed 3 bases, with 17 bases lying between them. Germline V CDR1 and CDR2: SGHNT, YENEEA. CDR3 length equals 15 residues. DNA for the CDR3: TGTGCCAGCGGGGGCGGGAGCTCAGACTACAATGAGCAGTTCTTC. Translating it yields CASGGGSSDYNEQFF.

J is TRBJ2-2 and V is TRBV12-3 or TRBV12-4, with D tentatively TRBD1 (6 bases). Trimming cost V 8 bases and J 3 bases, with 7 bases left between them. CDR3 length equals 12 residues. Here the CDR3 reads CASYRDTGELFF. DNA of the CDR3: TGTGCCAGCTACAGGGACACCGGGGAGCTGTTTTTT.

CDR3 in amino acids: CASSLAGGSGAVETQYF. The CDR3 region has the DNA TGCGCCAGCAGCTTGGCTGGGGGGTCCGGGGCCGTAGAGACCCAGTACTTC. The chain has TRBV5-1 and TRBJ2-5; D might be TRBD2 (6 bases). Germline CDR1 SGHRS, CDR2 YFSETQ. V lost 0 bases to trimming and J lost 4 bases, with 19 bases between them. The CDR3 is made up of 17 amino acids.